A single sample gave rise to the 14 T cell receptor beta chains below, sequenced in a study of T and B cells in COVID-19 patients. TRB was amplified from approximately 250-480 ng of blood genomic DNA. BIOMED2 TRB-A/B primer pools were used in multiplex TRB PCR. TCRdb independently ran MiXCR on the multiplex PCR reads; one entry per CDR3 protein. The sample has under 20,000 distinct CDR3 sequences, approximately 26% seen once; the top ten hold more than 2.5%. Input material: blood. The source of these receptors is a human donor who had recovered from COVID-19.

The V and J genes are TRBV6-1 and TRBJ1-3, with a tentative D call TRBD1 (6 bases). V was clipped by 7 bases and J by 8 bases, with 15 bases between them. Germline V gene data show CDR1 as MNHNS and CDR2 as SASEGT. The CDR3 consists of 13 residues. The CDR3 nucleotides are TGTGCCAGCACATTCTCAGGGGTAGACACCATATATTTT. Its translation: CASTFSGVDTIYF.

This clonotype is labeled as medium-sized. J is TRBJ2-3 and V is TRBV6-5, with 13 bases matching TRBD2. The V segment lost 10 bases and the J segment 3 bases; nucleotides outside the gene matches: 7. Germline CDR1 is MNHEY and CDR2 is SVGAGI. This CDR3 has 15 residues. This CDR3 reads CATLAGGPNTDTQYF. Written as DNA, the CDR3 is TGTGCCACACTAGCGGGGGGGCCAAATACAGATACGCAGTATTTT.

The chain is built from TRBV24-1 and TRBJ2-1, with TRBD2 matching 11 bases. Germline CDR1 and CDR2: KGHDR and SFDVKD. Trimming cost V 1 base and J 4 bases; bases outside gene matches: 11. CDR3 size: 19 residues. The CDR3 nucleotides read TGTGCCACCAGTGATTTAGGCCTAGCGGGAGGACGTAATTACAATGAGCAGTTCTTC. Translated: CATSDLGLAGGRNYNEQFF.

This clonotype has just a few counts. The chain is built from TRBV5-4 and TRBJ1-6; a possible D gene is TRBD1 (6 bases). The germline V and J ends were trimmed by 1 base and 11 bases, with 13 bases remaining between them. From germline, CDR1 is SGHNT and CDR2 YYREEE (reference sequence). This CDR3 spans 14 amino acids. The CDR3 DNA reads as TGTGCCAGCAGCTTGACAGGGTTTCTCGCACCCCTCCACTTT. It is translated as CASSLTGFLAPLHF.

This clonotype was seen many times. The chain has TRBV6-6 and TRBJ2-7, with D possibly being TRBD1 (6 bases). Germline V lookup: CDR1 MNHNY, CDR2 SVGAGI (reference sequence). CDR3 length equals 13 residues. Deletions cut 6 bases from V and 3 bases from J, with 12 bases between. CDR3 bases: TGTGCCAGCAGCCACGGACAGCTCTACGAGCAGTACTTC. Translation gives CASSHGQLYEQYF.

CDR3 coding DNA: TGTGCCAGCTCACGTACAGGGGGTCGGGTACTAGGCGGTCAGCCCCAGCATTTT. It codes for CASSRTGGRVLGGQPQHF. The J gene is TRBJ1-5, the V gene TRBV18, with 8 bases aligning to TRBD1. Germline CDR1 is KGHSH and CDR2 is LQKENI. The V and J ends lost 4 bases and 6 bases, in that order; junction bases with no gene match: 17. CDR3 length: 18 amino acids.

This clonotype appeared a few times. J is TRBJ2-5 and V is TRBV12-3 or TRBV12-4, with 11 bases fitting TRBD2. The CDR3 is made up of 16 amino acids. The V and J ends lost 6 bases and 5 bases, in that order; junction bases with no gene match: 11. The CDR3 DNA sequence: TGTGCCAGCAGAAATCTCGCTAGCGGGAGGAGGGAGACCCAGTACTTC. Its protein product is CASRNLASGRRETQYF.

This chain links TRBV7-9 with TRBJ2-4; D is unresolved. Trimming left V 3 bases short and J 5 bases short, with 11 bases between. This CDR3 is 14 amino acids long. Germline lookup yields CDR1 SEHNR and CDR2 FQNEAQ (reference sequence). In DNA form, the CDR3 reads TGTGCCAGCAGCTTTGGGTCCCGGGAAAACATTCAGTACTTC. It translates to CASSFGSRENIQYF.

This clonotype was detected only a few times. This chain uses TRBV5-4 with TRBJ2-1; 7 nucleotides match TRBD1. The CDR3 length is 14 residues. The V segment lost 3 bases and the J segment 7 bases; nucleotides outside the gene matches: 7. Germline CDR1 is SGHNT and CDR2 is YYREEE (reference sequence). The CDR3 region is CASSSGTVVNEQFF. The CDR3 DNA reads TGTGCCAGCAGCTCCGGGACAGTTGTAAATGAGCAGTTCTTC. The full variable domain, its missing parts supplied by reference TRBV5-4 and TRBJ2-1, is ETGVTQSPTHLIKTRGQQVTLRCSSQSGHNTVSWYQQALGQGPQFIFQYYREEENGRGNFPPRFSGLQFPNYSSELNVNALELDDSALYLCASSSGTVVNEQFFGPGTRLTVL.

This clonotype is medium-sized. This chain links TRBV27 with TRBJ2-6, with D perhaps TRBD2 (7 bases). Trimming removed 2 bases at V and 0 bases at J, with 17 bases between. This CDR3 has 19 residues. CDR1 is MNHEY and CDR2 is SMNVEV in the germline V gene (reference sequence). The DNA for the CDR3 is TGTGCCAGCAGTTTAGTTGCGGGGGCTGTATTCTCTGGGGCCAACGTCCTGACTTTC. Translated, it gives CASSLVAGAVFSGANVLTF.

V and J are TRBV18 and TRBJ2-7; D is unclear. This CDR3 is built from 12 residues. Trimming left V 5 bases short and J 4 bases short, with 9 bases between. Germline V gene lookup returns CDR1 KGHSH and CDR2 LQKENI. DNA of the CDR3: TGTGCCAGCTCAACGGACGGATACGAGCAGTACTTC. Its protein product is CASSTDGYEQYF.

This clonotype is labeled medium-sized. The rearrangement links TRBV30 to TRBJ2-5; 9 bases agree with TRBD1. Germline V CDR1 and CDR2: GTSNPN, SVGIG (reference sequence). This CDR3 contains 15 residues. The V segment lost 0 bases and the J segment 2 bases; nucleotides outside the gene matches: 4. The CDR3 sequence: CAWSVRDRGQETQYF. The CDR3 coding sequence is TGTGCCTGGAGTGTACGAGACAGGGGGCAAGAGACCCAGTACTTC.

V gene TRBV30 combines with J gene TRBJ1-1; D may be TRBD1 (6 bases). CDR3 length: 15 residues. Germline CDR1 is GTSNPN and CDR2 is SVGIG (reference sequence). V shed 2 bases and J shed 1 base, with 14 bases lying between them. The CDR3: CAWSPQGSTNTEAFF. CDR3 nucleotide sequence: TGTGCCTGGAGTCCCCAGGGGTCCACGAACACTGAAGCTTTCTTT.

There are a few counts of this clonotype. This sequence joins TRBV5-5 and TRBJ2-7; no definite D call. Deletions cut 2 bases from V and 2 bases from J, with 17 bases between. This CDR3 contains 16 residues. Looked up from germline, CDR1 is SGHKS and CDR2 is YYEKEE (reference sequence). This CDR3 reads CASSLVAGLSPYEQYF. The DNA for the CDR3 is TGTGCCAGCAGCTTAGTGGCAGGCCTTTCCCCCTACGAGCAGTACTTC.